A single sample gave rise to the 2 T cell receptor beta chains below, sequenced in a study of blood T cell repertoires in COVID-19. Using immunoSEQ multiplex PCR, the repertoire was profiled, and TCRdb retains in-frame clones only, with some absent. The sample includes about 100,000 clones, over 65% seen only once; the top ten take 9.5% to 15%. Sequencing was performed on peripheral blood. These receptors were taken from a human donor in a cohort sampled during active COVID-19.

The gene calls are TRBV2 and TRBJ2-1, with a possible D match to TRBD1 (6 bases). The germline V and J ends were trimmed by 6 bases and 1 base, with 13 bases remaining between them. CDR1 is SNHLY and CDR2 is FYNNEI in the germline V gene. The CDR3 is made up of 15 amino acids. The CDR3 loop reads CASRAAGASYNEQFF. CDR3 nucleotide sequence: TGTGCCAGCAGGGCGGCAGGGGCATCCTACAATGAGCAGTTCTTC.

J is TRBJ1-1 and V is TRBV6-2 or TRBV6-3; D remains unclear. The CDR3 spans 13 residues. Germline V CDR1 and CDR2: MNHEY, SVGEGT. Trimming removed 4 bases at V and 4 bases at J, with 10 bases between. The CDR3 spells CASSLSRFTEAFF. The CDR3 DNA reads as TGTGCCAGCAGTTTGAGCCGGTTCACTGAAGCTTTCTTT.